The 10 T cell receptor beta chains listed next were all sequenced from one sample in a study of T cell responses to AZD1222 COVID-19 vaccine. Sequenced by immunoSEQ multiplex PCR; TCRdb stores in-frame clones only, minus some. The top ten clones hold approximately 0.6% of a sample with roughly 160,000 clones, around 94% of them seen once. Specimen: peripheral blood, collected on day 0 of AZD1222 vaccination. The receptors here all came from an adult in good health.

The chain has TRBV5-4 and TRBJ2-3; D is unresolved. This CDR3 comprises 11 residues. Trimming left V 4 bases short and J 12 bases short, with 12 bases between. The germline V gene has CDR1 SGHNT and CDR2 YYREEE (reference sequence). The CDR3 DNA reads TGTGCCAGCAGCCGGAGTGGCTCACAGTATTTT. Amino acid sequence: CASSRSGSQYF.

The V call is TRBV4-1, the J call TRBJ1-5; D is uncertain. In germline, CDR1 is MGHRA, CDR2 YSYEKL. Trimming took off 1 base at V and 7 bases at J, with 11 bases between the two ends. The CDR3 length is 14 residues. CDR3 in amino acids: CASSQGGLAQPQHF. CDR3 in DNA: TGCGCCAGCAGCCAAGGAGGGTTAGCACAGCCCCAGCATTTT.

The chain is built from TRBV5-1 and TRBJ1-6, with a weak D call TRBD1 (5 bases). The CDR3 is 15 residues long. CDR1 is SGHRS and CDR2 is YFSETQ in the germline V gene. V lost 4 bases and J lost 13, with 21 bases in between. The CDR3 bases are TGCGCCAGCAGCGTCCAGAGGGACGGGGCCTCGCCCCTCCACTTT. Its translation: CASSVQRDGASPLHF. Complete variable domain (other parts from reference TRBV5-1 and TRBJ1-6): KAGVTQTPRYLIKTRGQQVTLSCSPISGHRSVSWYQQTPGQGLQFLFEYFSETQRNKGNFPGRFSGRQFSNSRSEMNVSTLELGDSALYLCASSVQRDGASPLHFGNGTRLTVT.

As to this clone: Relative to the germline gene, one junction end is altered; a read error may explain this. This chain uses TRBV14 with TRBJ2-7; D is perhaps TRBD1 (6 bases). Germline-derived CDR1 and CDR2 are SGHDN and FVKESK. This CDR3 region has 14 residues. The CDR3 loop is CASSQADLGTTANF. The CDR3 DNA reads TGTGCCAGCAGCCAAGCTGATCTCGGGACAACGGCGAACTTC.

V is TRBV3-1 (or the pseudogene TRBV3-2) and J is TRBJ2-7, with D hard to call. The CDR3 extends over 12 amino acids. Trimming pared 3 bases from V and 6 bases from J, leaving 9 bases between. Per germline, CDR1 LGHDT and CDR2 YNNKEL (reference sequence). The CDR3 region is CASSQAPTEQYF. CDR3 bases: TGTGCCAGCAGCCAGGCGCCTACCGAGCAGTACTTC.

V is TRBV5-4 and J is TRBJ2-7, with TRBD1 identical over 7 bases. V was clipped by 4 bases and J by 4 bases; unmatched bases: 11. CDR1 and CDR2 from the germline V gene are SGHNT and YYREEE (reference sequence). The CDR3 sequence is 15 residues long. CDR3 sequence reads: CASSTGAQGFYEQYF. The CDR3 DNA reads TGTGCCAGCAGCACAGGGGCCCAAGGCTTTTACGAGCAGTACTTC. The entire variable domain, with the rest obtained from reference TRBV5-4 and TRBJ2-7, is as follows: ETGVTQSPTHLIKTRGQQVTLRCSSQSGHNTVSWYQQALGQGPQFIFQYYREEENGRGNFPPRFSGLQFPNYSSELNVNALELDDSALYLCASSTGAQGFYEQYFGPGTRLTVT.

This chain connects TRBV11-2 to TRBJ2-1; 7 nucleotides line up with TRBD1. This CDR3 is built from 13 residues. The junction had 2 bases not matched to a gene; V was cut back by 1 base and J by 8 bases. From germline, CDR1 is SGHAT and CDR2 FQNNGV. The CDR3 region has the DNA TGTGCCAGCAGCTTAGGGCAGGGGGATGAGCAGTTCTTC. As protein: CASSLGQGDEQFF. Variable domain in full (rest from reference TRBV11-2 and TRBJ2-1): EAGVAQSPRYKIIEKRQSVAFWCNPISGHATLYWYQQILGQGPKLLIQFQNNGVVDDSQLPKDRFSAERLKGVDSTLKIQPAKLEDSAVYLCASSLGQGDEQFFGPGTRLTVL.

The CDR3: CASSAMGISPLHF. The DNA of the CDR3 is TGTGCCAGCAGCGCGATGGGGATTTCACCCCTCCACTTT. The chain combines TRBV9 with TRBJ1-6, with D unresolved. This CDR3 comprises 13 residues. Germline V gives CDR1 SGDLS, CDR2 YYNGEE. V dropped 3 bases and J dropped 9 bases, with 10 bases sitting between them.

The V gene is TRBV6-5, the J gene TRBJ2-5; D is perhaps TRBD2 (5 bases). CDR3 length equals 15 residues. The germline V gene encodes CDR1 MNHEY and CDR2 SVGAGI. V gave up 7 bases and J gave up 2 bases, with 17 bases separating them. The CDR3 region is CASMIQRSLQETQYF. The CDR3 DNA reads TGTGCCAGCATGATCCAGCGGTCTCTTCAAGAGACCCAGTACTTC.

This chain joins TRBV11-2 and TRBJ2-7, with 7 positions matching TRBD1. CDR1 SGHAT and CDR2 FQNNGV come from the germline V gene. V lost 5 bases to trimming and J lost 2 bases; unmatched junction nucleotides: 6. CDR3 length: 14 amino acids. CDR3 sequence: CASSMTGSAYEQYF. As DNA, the CDR3 is TGTGCCAGCAGCATGACAGGGTCTGCCTACGAGCAGTACTTC.